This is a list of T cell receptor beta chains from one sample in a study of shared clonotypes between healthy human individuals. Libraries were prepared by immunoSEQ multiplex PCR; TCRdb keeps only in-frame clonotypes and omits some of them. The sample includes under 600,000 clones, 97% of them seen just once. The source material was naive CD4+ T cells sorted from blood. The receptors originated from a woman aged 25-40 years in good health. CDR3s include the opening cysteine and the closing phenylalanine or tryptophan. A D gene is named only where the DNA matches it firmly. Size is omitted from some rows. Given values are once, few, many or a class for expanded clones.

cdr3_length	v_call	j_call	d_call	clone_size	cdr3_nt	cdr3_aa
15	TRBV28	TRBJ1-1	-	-	TGTGCCAGCAGTTTAACCCTCGCCGTGAACACTGAAGCTTTCTTT	CASSLTLAVNTEAFF
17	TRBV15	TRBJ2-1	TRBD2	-	TGTGCCACCAGCAGACCGACTAGCGGGGACTCCTACAATGAGCAGTTCTTC	CATSRPTSGDSYNEQFF
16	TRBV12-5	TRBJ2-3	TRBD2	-	TGTGCTAGTGCCATAGGGACTAGCGGGAGCACAGATACGCAGTATTTT	CASAIGTSGSTDTQYF
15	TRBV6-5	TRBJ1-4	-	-	TGTGCCAGCAGGACAATCGGGACGGGCGGGGAAAAACTGTTTTTT	CASRTIGTGGEKLFF
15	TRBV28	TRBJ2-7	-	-	TGTGCCAGCAGTCCGGGTAGGTGGGGCCGGGGCGAGCAGTACTTC	CASSPGRWGRGEQYF
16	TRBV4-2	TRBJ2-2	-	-	TGTGCCAGCAGCCAAGTCCCGGGACCGAACACCGGGGAGCTGTTTTTT	CASSQVPGPNTGELFF
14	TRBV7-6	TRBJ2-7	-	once	TGTGCCAGCAGCTTAGATCCATACACCTACGAGCAGTACTTC	CASSLDPYTYEQYF
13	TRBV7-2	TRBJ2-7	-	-	TGTGCCAGCACCGCCCCGGGTGATTACGAGCAGTACTTC	CASTAPGDYEQYF
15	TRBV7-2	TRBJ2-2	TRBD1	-	TGTGCCAGCAGTCCCGGGACAGTGAGAATCGGGGAGCTGTTTTTT	CASSPGTVRIGELFF
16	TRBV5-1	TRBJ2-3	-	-	TGCGCCAGCAGCTTGGAAGGGGGGGCTGGCACAGATACGCAGTATTTT	CASSLEGGAGTDTQYF
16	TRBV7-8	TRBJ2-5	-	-	TGTGCCAGCAGCTTAGCGGGGGCTAGCGGCCAAGAGACCCAGTACTTC	CASSLAGASGQETQYF
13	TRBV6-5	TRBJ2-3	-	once	TGTGCCAGCAGAGGGATGGGCACAGATACGCAGTATTTT	CASRGMGTDTQYF
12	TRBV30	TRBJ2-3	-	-	TGTGCCTGGAGTTCTAGTTCAGATACGCAGTATTTT	CAWSSSSDTQYF
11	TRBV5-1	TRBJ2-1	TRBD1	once	TGCGCCAGCAGCCAGGACAGGCAGCAGTTCTTC	CASSQDRQQFF
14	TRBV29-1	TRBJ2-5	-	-	TGCAGCGGGACAGCCCCAAGGGGGGCAGAGACCCAGTACTTC	CSGTAPRGAETQYF
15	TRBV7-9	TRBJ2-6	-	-	TGTGCCAGCAGCTTAGAGCATCCTGGGGCCAACGTCCTGACTTTC	CASSLEHPGANVLTF
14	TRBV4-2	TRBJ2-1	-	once	TGTGCCAGCAGCCAGGAGACGTGGGGGGATGAGCAGTTCTTC	CASSQETWGDEQFF
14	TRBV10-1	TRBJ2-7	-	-	TGCGCCAGCAGTGATCCGGGAGCAAGCTACGAGCAGTACTTC	CASSDPGASYEQYF
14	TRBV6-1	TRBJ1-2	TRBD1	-	TGTGCCAGCAGTAGCACAGGGGGACACTATGGCTACACCTTC	CASSSTGGHYGYTF
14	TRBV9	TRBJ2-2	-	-	TGTGCCAGCAGCGTATTAGGGAACACCGGGGAGCTGTTTTTT	CASSVLGNTGELFF
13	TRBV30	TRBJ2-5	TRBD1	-	TGTGCCTGGAGTGGACAGGGGGAAGAGACCCAGTACTTC	CAWSGQGEETQYF
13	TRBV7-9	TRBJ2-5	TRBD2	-	TGTGCCAGCAGTCTAGCGGGAGGCGAGACCCAGTACTTC	CASSLAGGETQYF
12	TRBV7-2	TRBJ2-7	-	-	TGTGCCAGCAGCGCGATCACCTACGAGCAGTACTTC	CASSAITYEQYF
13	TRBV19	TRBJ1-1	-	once	TGTGCCAGTAGTATTCAGGCGAACACTGAAGCTTTCTTT	CASSIQANTEAFF
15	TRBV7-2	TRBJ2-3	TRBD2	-	TGTGCCAGCAGCTTAGCGGCTAGCGGCCCAGATACGCAGTATTTT	CASSLAASGPDTQYF
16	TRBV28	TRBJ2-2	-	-	TGTGCCAGCAGCCTCCCTCGGACAGCTAACACCGGGGAGCTGTTTTTT	CASSLPRTANTGELFF
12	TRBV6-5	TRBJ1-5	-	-	TGTGCCAGCGGCTGGAGCAATCAGCCCCAGCATTTT	CASGWSNQPQHF
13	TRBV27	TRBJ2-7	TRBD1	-	TGTGCCAGCAGTTTCCAGGGGGCCTACGAGCAGTACTTC	CASSFQGAYEQYF
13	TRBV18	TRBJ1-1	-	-	TGTGCCAGCTCACCTGGGGGGAACACTGAAGCTTTCTTT	CASSPGGNTEAFF
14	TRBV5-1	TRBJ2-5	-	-	TGCGCCAGCAGCTTGTTCCAGCGACAGGAGACCCAGTACTTC	CASSLFQRQETQYF
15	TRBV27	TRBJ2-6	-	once	TGTGCCAGCAGACCTTCAGGGACTGGGGCCAACGTCCTGACTTTC	CASRPSGTGANVLTF
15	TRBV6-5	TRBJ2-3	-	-	TGTGCCAGCAGTTCCAGGACAGGGAGGGCAGATACGCAGTATTTT	CASSSRTGRADTQYF
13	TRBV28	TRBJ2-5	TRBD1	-	TGTGCCAGCAGGACAGGGTCGCGAGAGACCCAGTACTTC	CASRTGSRETQYF